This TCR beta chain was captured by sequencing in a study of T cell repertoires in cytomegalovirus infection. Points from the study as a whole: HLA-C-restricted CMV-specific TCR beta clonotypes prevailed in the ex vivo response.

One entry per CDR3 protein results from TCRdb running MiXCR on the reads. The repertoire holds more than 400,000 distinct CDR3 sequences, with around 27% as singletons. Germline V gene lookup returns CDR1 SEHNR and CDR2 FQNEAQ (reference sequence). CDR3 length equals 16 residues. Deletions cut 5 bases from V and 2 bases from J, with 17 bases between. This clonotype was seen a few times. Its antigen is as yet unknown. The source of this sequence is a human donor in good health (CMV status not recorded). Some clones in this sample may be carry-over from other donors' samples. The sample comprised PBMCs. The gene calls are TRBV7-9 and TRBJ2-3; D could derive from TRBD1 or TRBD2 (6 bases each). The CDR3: CASSPWGAGDTDTQYF. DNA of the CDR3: TGTGCCAGCAGCCCTTGGGGGGCAGGGGACACAGATACGCAGTATTTT.